This TCR beta chain stems from a study of T cell changes during pregnancy in multiple sclerosis. Using immunoSEQ multiplex PCR, the repertoire was profiled, and TCRdb retains in-frame clones only, with some absent. The sample has some 70,000 clones, about 90% seen once. Germline CDR1 reads LNHNV; CDR2 reads YYDKDF (reference sequence). V lost 0 bases to trimming and J lost 1 base, with 16 bases between them. The CDR3 has 17 amino acids. The receptor was isolated from a female donor in good health, enrolled as a control in a pregnancy study. The genes are TRBV15 and TRBJ2-7; a weak D match, TRBD2 (5 bases). The material was peripheral blood, obtained in the second trimester of pregnancy. The CDR3 here is CATSRDPSSRGSYEQYF. The CDR3 nucleotides read TGTGCCACCAGCAGAGACCCCTCCTCGAGAGGGTCCTACGAGCAGTACTTC.